This note documents a single T cell receptor (beta chain) sequence. Its matching antigen is unknown. Study findings and constraints: In terms of TCR gene usage, tumor memory CD4+ T cells clustered together with blood and lymph node memory CD4+ cells, as well as with lymph node naive CD4+ cells. Tumor Tregs overlapped most with tumor, then blood, naive CD4+ cells. The larger cohort examined one V-J beta rearrangement, not whole repertoires.

CDR1 and CDR2 (germline): LGHDT, YNNKEL (reference sequence). The length of the CDR3 is 15 residues. V gave up 1 base and J gave up 2 bases, with 9 bases separating them. TCRdb independently ran MiXCR on the 5' RACE reads; one entry per CDR3 protein. This sample yields 35,000 to 50,000 distinct CDR3 sequences, of which roughly 30% are seen a single time; about 4% belongs to the top ten. This receptor was identified in a female donor with breast cancer. The sample consisted of tumor-infiltrating memory CD4+ T cells sorted from the breast tumor. Described subset: memory CD4+ T cells, CD4+CD45RO+CD25-. The rearrangement uses TRBV3-1 and TRBJ1-3; possibly TRBD1 for D (6 bases). The CDR3 loop reads CASSQGGGAGNTIYF. The CDR3 bases are TGTGCCAGCAGCCAAGGAGGGGGGGCTGGAAACACCATATATTTT.